This T cell receptor (beta chain) stems from a study of immune reconstitution after stem cell transplant in scleroderma (dated by TCRdb to 2017 to 2019). The CDR3 goes from the cysteine to the phenylalanine over 14 residues. The entry retains the CDR3 DNA only, 42 bases that are in frame from base 1. CDR1 and CDR2 are read off the germline V gene as MNHEY and SVGAGI. Compared with germline, V lacks 6 bases and J lacks 4 bases; bases without a gene match: 3. The library relied on RT-PCR. The data were produced on an Illumina MiSeq. The raw public reads went through TCRdb reprocessing: fastp at Q25, MiXCR clone calling, in-frame beta chains kept. Every entry covers one CDR3 protein and lists the most common genes and DNA from its rows. The sample records 1,900 or so distinct CDR3 sequences, approximately 3.7% of which are singletons. The ten largest clones add up to approximately 15% of the sample. This clonotype is classified as medium-sized (0.01 to 0.1%). The clone's antigen remains unknown. Base-call qualities are not available, and no considerably larger clone is one nucleotide away.

Sampling was conducted before or after autologous hematopoietic stem cell transplantation (not recorded which). The receptor comes from a male donor with systemic sclerosis. The V and J genes are TRBV6-5 and TRBJ1-5, with 10 junctional bases fitting TRBD1. The CDR3 loop reads CASRGTGANQPQHF. Read as DNA, the sequence is TGTGCCAGCAGGGGGACAGGGGCTAATCAGCCCCAGCATTTT.